Each of the 27 T cell receptor beta chains below was sequenced from the same sample in a study of tumor and adjacent non-tumor tissue in lung cancer. TCRbeta libraries were built with three rounds of nested PCR, modified from ARM-PCR. Using its own MiXCR run on the multiplex PCR reads, TCRdb lists one record per CDR3 protein. The sample has 90,000 to 100,000 distinct CDR3 sequences; around three quarters are singletons. The template was RNA from unsorted bulk tissue. Distant lung tissue was collected more than 3 cm away from the tumor edge. The sample comprised distant non-tumor lung tissue. These receptors all stem from a man in his 60s with small cell lung cancer.

This sequence joins TRBV6-1 and TRBJ2-2; 13 bases fit TRBD2. CDR1 is MNHNS and CDR2 is SASEGT in the germline V gene. The J segment lost 10 bases and the V segment lost 8 bases, leaving 10 bases of the junction unmatched. This CDR3 has 15 amino acids. As DNA, the CDR3 is TGTGCCAGCTACTCTCCCGGACTAGCGGGAGTGGAGCTGTTTTTT. This encodes CASYSPGLAGVELFF.

A word on this clonotype: One junction end does not reproduce the germline sequence, and a read error may be involved. The chain employs TRBV6-5 and TRBJ2-1; D is unclear. This CDR3 is built from 15 residues. Germline CDR1 is MNHEY and CDR2 is SVGAGI. CDR3 sequence: CTSRYSGVVGNEQFF. For the CDR3, the DNA is TGTACCAGCAGGTACTCTGGGGTAGTGGGTAATGAACAGTTCTTC.

Regarding this clonotype: It may be a read error: a sequence one base away is much more abundant. This sequence joins TRBV12-3 or TRBV12-4 and TRBJ2-1; D remains unclear. V dropped 3 bases and J dropped 8 bases, with 17 bases sitting between them. The CDR3 consists of 15 residues. CDR3 region: CASSFQVQSGHEQFF. CDR3 DNA sequence: TGTGCCAGCAGTTTCCAAGTACAGAGTGGCCATGAGCAGTTCTTC.

Concerning this clonotype itself: This CDR3 fails to terminate in the conserved phenylalanine or tryptophan, so it likely reflects a read error. The chain employs TRBV10-3 and TRBJ1-5, with D perhaps matching TRBD1 (5 bases). CDR1 ENHRY and CDR2 SYGVKD come from the germline V gene. This CDR3 region has 12 residues. This CDR3 reads CAIGDSNQPQHL. The CDR3 coding sequence is TGTGCTATCGGGGACAGCAATCAGCCCCAGCATTTA.

In the case of this clonotype: The junction does not match germline at one end; this may be a read error. The gene calls are TRBV6-5 and TRBJ2-7, with D perhaps matching TRBD2 (5 bases). Germline lookup yields CDR1 MNHEY and CDR2 SVGAGI. This CDR3 contains 14 residues. The CDR3 DNA reads as TGTGCCAGCAGTTACTCGAGCGGAGACTACGAGCAGCACTTC. Protein product: CASSYSSGDYEQHF.

The gene calls are TRBV29-1 and TRBJ1-5, with D possibly matching TRBD1 (6 bases). The CDR3 extends over 13 amino acids. CDR1 and CDR2 from the germline V gene are SQVTM and ANQGSEA. The CDR3 spells CTVGGGGDQPQHF. The CDR3 DNA follows: TGCACTGTTGGGGGCGGGGGAGATCAGCCCCAGCATTTT.

Comments on this clonotype: The junction departs from germline at one end; a sequencing error may be responsible. J is TRBJ2-3 and V is TRBV4-1; weak D call: TRBD2 (6 bases). This CDR3 contains 15 residues. CDR1 and CDR2 from the germline V gene are MGHRA and YSYEKL. The DNA of the CDR3 is TGCGCCAGCAGCCGGGAAAGCGGGCCCACAGATACGAAGTATTTT. It codes for CASSRESGPTDTKYF.

This clonotype was counted ten times or more. The chain has TRBV29-1 and TRBJ2-1, with TRBD2 identical over 10 bases. The CDR3 is 13 amino acids. Germline CDR1 SQVTM, CDR2 ANQGSEA. V gave up 4 bases and J gave up 4 bases; unmatched junction bases: 1. The CDR3 DNA sequence: TGCAGCGTTGGGACTAGCGGATACAATGAGCAGTTCTTC. It translates to CSVGTSGYNEQFF.

This clonotype showed up many times. This chain uses TRBV12-3 or TRBV12-4 with TRBJ1-5; 10 bases agree with TRBD1. Trimming at V came to 5 bases and at J to 0 bases, leaving 7 bases not matched to a gene. CDR3 length equals 17 residues. CDR3 nucleotides: TGTGCCAGCAGTCCGGACAGGGGGGACGGTAGCAATCAGCCCCAGCATTTT. Residues: CASSPDRGDGSNQPQHF.

In the case of this clonotype: One end of the junction is discordant with germline, which a read error may explain. This chain links TRBV11-2 with TRBJ2-3; D may correspond to TRBD1 or TRBD2 (6 bases each). This CDR3 region has 15 residues. The germline V gene encodes CDR1 SGHAT and CDR2 FQNNGV. The CDR3, as DNA: TGTGCCAGCAGCACCGGCGGGATTGCGGGACATACACAGTATTTT. It encodes CASSTGGIAGHTQYF.

Details on this clonotype: A single base separates this from a much larger clone, so it may be a read error. Here the CDR3 omits its conserved ending phenylalanine or tryptophan, so a read error is the likely source. The genes are TRBV20-1 and TRBJ2-1; 9 bases align to TRBD2. This CDR3 has 15 amino acids. Looked up from germline, CDR1 is DFQATT and CDR2 is SNEGSKA (reference sequence). Trimming at V came to 6 bases and at J to 4 bases, leaving 10 bases not matched to a gene. The CDR3 DNA reads as TGCAGTGCCCGAGGGGTGGCGGGAGGGTACAATGAGCAGTTCCTC. It encodes CSARGVAGGYNEQFL.

Notes on this clonotype: One junction end does not reproduce the germline sequence, and a read error may be involved. The V gene is TRBV5-5, the J gene TRBJ2-1; TRBD2 aligns across 11 bases. Germline CDR1 is SGHKS and CDR2 is YYEKEE (reference sequence). The CDR3 length is 20 residues. The CDR3 is CASRPGTSGTSLSRENEQFF. The CDR3 DNA reads TGTGCTAGCAGGCCTGGGACTAGCGGAACCTCTTTGTCCCGGGAGAATGAGCAGTTCTTC.

The CDR3 nucleotides are TGCGCCAGCAGCCAAGTAATGAGCGGAGCAAGCACAGATACGCAGTATTTT. This translates into CASSQVMSGASTDTQYF. The V gene is TRBV4-3, the J gene TRBJ2-3; a weak D match, TRBD2 (5 bases). Trimming left V 1 base short and J 0 bases short, with 14 bases between. This CDR3 has 17 amino acids. Germline CDR1 is LGHNA and CDR2 is YSLEER.

In its sample, this clonotype was seen once. This is likely a read error, given that the CDR3 carries no conserved phenylalanine or tryptophan at its end. J is TRBJ1-5 and V is TRBV12-3 or TRBV12-4, with D perhaps matching TRBD1 (6 bases). The CDR3 covers 16 residues. V was cut by 4 bases and J by 7 bases, with 20 bases left in between. CDR3 bases: TGTGCCAGCAGTTACTGGGCAGGGACATTCAGCCAGCCCCAGCATTCT. Translating it yields CASSYWAGTFSQPQHS.

This clonotype has more than one count but fewer than ten. A much larger clone sits a single nucleotide away, making a read error possible. The chain employs TRBV29-1 and TRBJ2-3, with TRBD2 matching 7 bases. With V trimmed by 5 bases and J by 3 bases, 2 bases remained unmatched. CDR1 and CDR2 (germline): SQVTM, ANQGSEA. The CDR3 runs 12 residues. Here the CDR3 reads CSVMRETDTQYF. The CDR3 region has the DNA TGCAGCGTTATGCGGGAGACAGATACGCAGTATTTT.

The J gene is TRBJ2-5, the V gene TRBV29-1, with 9 bases aligning to TRBD1. CDR3 length: 13 amino acids. Germline lookup yields CDR1 SQVTM and CDR2 ANQGSEA. Here the CDR3 DNA reads TGCAATGGAACAGGGGGCGCTATGGAGACCCAGTACTTC. Protein sequence: CNGTGGAMETQYF.

In its sample, this clonotype was seen a few times. This chain links TRBV5-1 with TRBJ2-1, with 8 bases lining up with TRBD2. Trimming cost V 5 bases and J 5 bases; bases outside gene matches: 15. CDR3 size: 17 residues. From germline, CDR1 is SGHRS and CDR2 YFSETQ. The CDR3 loop is CASSTGERLAGHNEQFF. The CDR3 DNA reads TGCGCCAGCAGTACTGGGGAACGGCTAGCGGGTCACAATGAGCAGTTCTTC.

This clonotype has at least ten counts. The rearrangement joins TRBV28 to TRBJ2-5; D unresolved. Germline V gene lookup returns CDR1 MDHEN and CDR2 SYDVKM. The CDR3 sequence is 13 residues long. V lost 5 bases to trimming and J lost 4 bases, with 11 bases between them. CDR3 amino acids: CASSIYASETQYF. CDR3 nucleotide sequence: TGTGCCAGCAGTATCTACGCCTCAGAGACCCAGTACTTC.

This clonotype was observed once. This likely comes from a read error, as the CDR3 has no conserved phenylalanine or tryptophan at its end. The chain carries TRBV12-3 or TRBV12-4 and TRBJ2-7, with D perhaps TRBD2 (6 bases). V lost 6 bases and J 0 bases, leaving 12 bases between the germline ends. CDR3 size: 14 residues. CDR3 coding DNA: TGTGCCAGCAGCCAAAGACTAGGCTCCTACGAGCAGTACCTC. This translates into CASSQRLGSYEQYL.

This clonotype was observed a single time. This sequence may be a read error, since a much larger clone differs from it by one base. The rearrangement uses TRBV24-1 and TRBJ1-5, with D tentatively TRBD1 (6 bases). V was trimmed by 4 bases and J by 1 base, leaving 13 bases between them. Germline V CDR1 and CDR2: KGHDR, SFDVKD. CDR3 length: 16 residues. The CDR3 here is CATSEPGTRSNQPQHF. CDR3 bases: TGTGCCACCAGTGAGCCCGGGACACGGAGCAATCAGCCCCAGCATTTT.

The chain has TRBV4-2 and TRBJ2-1, with D possibly TRBD2 on 5 matching bases. V dropped 6 bases and J dropped 1 base, with 19 bases sitting between them. The germline CDR1 and CDR2 sequences are LGHNA and YNFKEQ. The CDR3 totals 17 residues. CDR3 protein: CASSLAPTATSYNEQFF. In nucleotides, the CDR3 is TGTGCCAGCAGTCTAGCCCCGACTGCGACATCCTACAATGAGCAGTTCTTC.

As to this clonotype: One base away lies a much larger clone, so this may be a sequencing read error. The CDR3 carries no conserved terminal phenylalanine or tryptophan, so it likely arises from a read error. The DNA for the CDR3 is TGTGCCAGCAGCTTAGATTACAATGAGCAGTTCGTC. Protein: CASSLDYNEQFV. This rearrangement joins TRBV7-9 to TRBJ2-1; no clear D. CDR1 and CDR2 from the germline V gene are SEHNR and FQNEAQ (reference sequence). The CDR3 has 12 residues. The V end was cut by 1 base, the J end by 4 bases, with 2 bases between.

Details on this clonotype: A junction boundary mismatches the germline segment, possibly from a read error. The chain recombines TRBV5-4 with TRBJ2-3; D call uncertain. Germline V gene lookup returns CDR1 SGHNT and CDR2 YYREEE (reference sequence). The CDR3 covers 14 residues. CDR3 nucleotide sequence: TGTGCCAGCAGCTTGAGATCAGGAGAAGTTACACAGTTTTTT. Translated: CASSLRSGEVTQFF.

This CDR3 reads CASNSTPQETQYF. The CDR3, as DNA: TGTGCCAGCAACTCGACGCCACAAGAGACCCAGTACTTC. The rearrangement joins TRBV11-1 to TRBJ2-5; D gene unclear. V lost 7 bases to trimming and J lost 2 bases, with 11 bases between them. CDR1 is SGHAT, CDR2 FQDESV, per germline (reference sequence). This CDR3 is built from 13 residues.

Details on this clonotype: Its ends do not fully match the called genes, so a read error is possible. The V call is TRBV5-6, the J call TRBJ1-1; perhaps TRBD1 as D (6 bases). CDR3 length: 16 residues. Germline CDR1 is SGHDT and CDR2 is YYEEEE. DNA for the CDR3: TGTGCCGGCAGCTTGGCCTCTGGGACATCGAACACTGAAGCTTTCTTT. It is translated as CAGSLASGTSNTEAFF.

This clonotype occurred many times. The rearrangement joins TRBV6-1 to TRBJ1-5; D possibly corresponds to TRBD1 (5 bases). V gave up 4 bases and J gave up 2 bases, with 15 bases separating them. This CDR3 is 16 amino acids long. The germline CDR1 and CDR2 sequences are MNHNS and SASEGT. The CDR3 loop is CASSGRGPEGNQPQHF. As DNA, the CDR3 is TGTGCCAGCAGTGGCCGGGGCCCGGAGGGCAATCAGCCCCAGCATTTT.

This clonotype was seen a single time. The rearrangement links TRBV4-1 to TRBJ2-7, with D hard to call. The CDR3 extends over 13 amino acids. The germline V gene has CDR1 MGHRA and CDR2 YSYEKL. The CDR3 is CASSQDREQQQYV. The CDR3 nucleotides read TGCGCCAGCAGCCAAGATAGGGAACAGCAGCAGTATGTC.